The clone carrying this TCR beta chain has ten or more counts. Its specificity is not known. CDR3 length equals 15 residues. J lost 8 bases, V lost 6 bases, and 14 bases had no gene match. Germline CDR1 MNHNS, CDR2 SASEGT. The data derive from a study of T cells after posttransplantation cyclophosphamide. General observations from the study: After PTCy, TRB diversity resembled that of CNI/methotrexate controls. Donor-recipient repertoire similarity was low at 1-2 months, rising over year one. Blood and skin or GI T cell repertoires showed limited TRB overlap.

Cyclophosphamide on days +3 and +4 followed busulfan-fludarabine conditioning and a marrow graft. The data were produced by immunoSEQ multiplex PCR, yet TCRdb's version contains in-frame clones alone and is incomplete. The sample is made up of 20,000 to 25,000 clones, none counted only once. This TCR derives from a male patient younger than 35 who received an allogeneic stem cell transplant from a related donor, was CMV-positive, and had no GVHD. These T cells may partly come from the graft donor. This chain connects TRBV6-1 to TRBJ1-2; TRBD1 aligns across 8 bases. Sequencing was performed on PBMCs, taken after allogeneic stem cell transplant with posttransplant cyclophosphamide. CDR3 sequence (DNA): TGTGCCAGCAGGGACAGACAGGGGCCCCTAAGGGGCTACACCTTC. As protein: CASRDRQGPLRGYTF.